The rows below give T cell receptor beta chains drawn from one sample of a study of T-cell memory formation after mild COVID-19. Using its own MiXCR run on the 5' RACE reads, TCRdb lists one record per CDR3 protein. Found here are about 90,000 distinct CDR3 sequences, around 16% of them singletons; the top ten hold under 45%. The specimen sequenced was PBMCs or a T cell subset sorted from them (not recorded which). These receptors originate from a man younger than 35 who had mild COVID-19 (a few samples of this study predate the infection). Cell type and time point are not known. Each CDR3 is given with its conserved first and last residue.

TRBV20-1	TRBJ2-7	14	CSARADSLSSGQYF
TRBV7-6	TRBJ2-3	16	CASSLEARILTDTQYF
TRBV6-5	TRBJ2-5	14	CASSYWEGQETQYF
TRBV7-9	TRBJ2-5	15	CASSPTLLGKETQYF
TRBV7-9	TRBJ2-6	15	CASSLGRAGANVLTF
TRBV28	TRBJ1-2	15	CASSWTGVEDYGYTF
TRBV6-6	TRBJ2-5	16	CASSASGTGNRETQYF
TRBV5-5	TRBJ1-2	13	CASSLGSGYGYTF
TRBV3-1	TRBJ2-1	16	CASSLRDSSSYNEQFF
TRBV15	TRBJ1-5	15	CATSRDRGPGQPQHF
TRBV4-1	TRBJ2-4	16	CASSQVNDLAKNIQYF
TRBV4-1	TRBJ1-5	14	CASSPGTDYQPQHF
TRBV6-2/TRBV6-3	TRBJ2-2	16	CASSSGTGGPAGELFF
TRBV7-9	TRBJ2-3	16	CASSLPHFPPGDTQYF
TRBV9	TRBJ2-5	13	CASSPGTQETQYF
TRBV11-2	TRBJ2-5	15	CASSSESGFMETQYF
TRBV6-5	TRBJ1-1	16	CASSYPDAGGNTEAFF
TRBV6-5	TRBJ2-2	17	CASSYDRLQGTGGELFF
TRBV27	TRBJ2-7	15	CASSLLGGVPYEQYF
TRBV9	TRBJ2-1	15	CASKGEGQNYNEQFF
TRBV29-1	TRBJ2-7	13	CSVGAGDSYEQYF
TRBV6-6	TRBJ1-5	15	CASSYYENGYQPQHF
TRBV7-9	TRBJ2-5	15	CASSLVLGVQETQYF
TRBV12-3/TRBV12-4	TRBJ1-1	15	CASRVTGGTNTEAFF
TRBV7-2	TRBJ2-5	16	CASSLWDTGPLETQYF
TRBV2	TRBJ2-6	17	CARTTGGRRSGANVLTF
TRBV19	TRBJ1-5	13	CASSEQRSQPQHF
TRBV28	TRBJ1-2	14	CASRRTGDRYGYTF